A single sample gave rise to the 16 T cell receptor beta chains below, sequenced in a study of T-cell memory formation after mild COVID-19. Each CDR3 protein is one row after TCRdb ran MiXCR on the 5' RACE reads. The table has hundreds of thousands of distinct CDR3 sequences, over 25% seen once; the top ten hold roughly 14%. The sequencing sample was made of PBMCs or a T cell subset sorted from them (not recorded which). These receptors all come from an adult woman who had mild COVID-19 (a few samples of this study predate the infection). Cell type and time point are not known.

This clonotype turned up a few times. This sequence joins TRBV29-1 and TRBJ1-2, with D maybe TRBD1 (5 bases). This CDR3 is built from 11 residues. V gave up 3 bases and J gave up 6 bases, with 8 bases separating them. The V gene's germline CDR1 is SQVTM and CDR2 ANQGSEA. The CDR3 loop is CSVDPGDGYTF. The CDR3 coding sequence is TGCAGCGTTGACCCGGGGGATGGCTACACCTTC.

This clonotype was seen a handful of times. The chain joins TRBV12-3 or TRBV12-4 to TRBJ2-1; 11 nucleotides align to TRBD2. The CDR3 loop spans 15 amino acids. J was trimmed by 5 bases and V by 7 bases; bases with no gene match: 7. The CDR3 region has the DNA TGTGCCAGCACCCGGCCGGGACTAGCGGACAATGAGCAGTTCTTC. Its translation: CASTRPGLADNEQFF.

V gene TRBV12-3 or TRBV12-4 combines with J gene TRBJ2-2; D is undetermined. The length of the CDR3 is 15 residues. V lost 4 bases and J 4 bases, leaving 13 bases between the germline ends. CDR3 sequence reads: CASSSWGRGTGELFF. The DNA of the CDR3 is TGTGCCAGCAGTTCTTGGGGTAGAGGCACCGGGGAGCTGTTTTTT.

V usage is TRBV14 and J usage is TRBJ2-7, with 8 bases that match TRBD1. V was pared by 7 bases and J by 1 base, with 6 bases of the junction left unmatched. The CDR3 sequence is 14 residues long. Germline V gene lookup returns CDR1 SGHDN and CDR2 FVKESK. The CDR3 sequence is CASTSGQGSYEQYF. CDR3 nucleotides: TGTGCCAGCACCTCTGGACAGGGTTCCTACGAGCAGTACTTC.

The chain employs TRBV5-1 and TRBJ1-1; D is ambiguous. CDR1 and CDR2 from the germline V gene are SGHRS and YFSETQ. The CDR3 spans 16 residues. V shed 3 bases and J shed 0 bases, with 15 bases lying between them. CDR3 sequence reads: CASSSGEIQLNTEAFF. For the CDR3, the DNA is TGCGCCAGCAGCTCAGGCGAAATACAGCTGAACACTGAAGCTTTCTTT.

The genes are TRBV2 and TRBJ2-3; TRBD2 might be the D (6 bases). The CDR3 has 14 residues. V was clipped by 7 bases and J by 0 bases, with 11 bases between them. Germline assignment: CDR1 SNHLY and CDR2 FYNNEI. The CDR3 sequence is CASTAGQSTDTQYF. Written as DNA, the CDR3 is TGTGCCAGCACGGCGGGGCAAAGCACAGATACGCAGTATTTT.

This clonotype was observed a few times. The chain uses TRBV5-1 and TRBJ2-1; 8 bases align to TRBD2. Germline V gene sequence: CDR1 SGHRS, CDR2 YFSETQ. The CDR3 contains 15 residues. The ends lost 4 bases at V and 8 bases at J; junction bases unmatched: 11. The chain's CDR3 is CASSRSGGGLDEQFF. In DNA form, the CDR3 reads TGCGCCAGCAGCCGGTCTGGCGGGGGGCTCGATGAGCAGTTCTTC.

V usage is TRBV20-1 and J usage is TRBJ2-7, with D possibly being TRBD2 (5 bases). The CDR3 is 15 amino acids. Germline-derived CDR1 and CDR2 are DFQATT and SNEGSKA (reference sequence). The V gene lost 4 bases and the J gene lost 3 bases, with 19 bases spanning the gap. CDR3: CSANNRASSYYEQYF. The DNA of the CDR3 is TGCAGTGCTAACAATCGGGCTAGCAGCTACTACGAGCAGTACTTC.

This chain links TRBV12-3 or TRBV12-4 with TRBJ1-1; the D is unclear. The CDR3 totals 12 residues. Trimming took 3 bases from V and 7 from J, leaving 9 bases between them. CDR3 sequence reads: CASSFWDNEAFF. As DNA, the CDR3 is TGTGCCAGCAGTTTCTGGGATAATGAAGCTTTCTTT.

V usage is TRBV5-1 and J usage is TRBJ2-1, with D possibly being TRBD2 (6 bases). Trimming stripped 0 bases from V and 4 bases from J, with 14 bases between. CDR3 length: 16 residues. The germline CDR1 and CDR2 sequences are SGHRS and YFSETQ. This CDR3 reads CASSLGSLAPYNEQFF. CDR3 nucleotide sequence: TGCGCCAGCAGCTTGGGTTCGCTAGCGCCGTACAATGAGCAGTTCTTC.

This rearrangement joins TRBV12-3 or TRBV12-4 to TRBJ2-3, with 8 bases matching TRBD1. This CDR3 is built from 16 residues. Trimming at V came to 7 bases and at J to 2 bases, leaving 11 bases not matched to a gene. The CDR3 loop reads CASTPARQGPTDTQYF. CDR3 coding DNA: TGTGCCAGCACCCCCGCGAGACAGGGGCCCACAGATACGCAGTATTTT.

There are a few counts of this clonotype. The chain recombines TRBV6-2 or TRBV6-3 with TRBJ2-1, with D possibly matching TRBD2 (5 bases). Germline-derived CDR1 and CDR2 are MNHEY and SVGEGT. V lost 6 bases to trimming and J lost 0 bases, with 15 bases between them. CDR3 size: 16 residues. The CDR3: CASRGPRGSSYNEQFF. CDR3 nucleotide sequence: TGTGCCAGCAGGGGTCCCCGAGGGAGCTCCTACAATGAGCAGTTCTTC.

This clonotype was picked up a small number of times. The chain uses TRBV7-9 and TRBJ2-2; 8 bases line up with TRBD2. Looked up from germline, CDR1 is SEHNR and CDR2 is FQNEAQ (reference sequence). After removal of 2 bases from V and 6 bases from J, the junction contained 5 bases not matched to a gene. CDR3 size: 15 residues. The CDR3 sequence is CASSLIPSGPGELFF. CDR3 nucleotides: TGTGCCAGCAGCTTAATTCCTAGCGGGCCCGGGGAGCTGTTTTTT.

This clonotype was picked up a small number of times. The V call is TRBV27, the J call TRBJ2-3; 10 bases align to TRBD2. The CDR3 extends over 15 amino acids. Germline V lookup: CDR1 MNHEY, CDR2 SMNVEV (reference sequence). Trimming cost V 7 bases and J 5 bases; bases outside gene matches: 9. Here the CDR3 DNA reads TGTGCCAGCAACCCCCAGCTAGCGGGGGTAGATACGCAGTATTTT. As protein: CASNPQLAGVDTQYF.

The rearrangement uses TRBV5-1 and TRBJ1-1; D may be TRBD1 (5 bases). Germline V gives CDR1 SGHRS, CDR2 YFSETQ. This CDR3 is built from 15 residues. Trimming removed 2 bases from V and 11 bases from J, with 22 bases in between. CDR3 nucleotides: TGCGCCAGCAGCTTTGGTACAGGTGATCGCGGGGGGGCTTTCTTT. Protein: CASSFGTGDRGGAFF.

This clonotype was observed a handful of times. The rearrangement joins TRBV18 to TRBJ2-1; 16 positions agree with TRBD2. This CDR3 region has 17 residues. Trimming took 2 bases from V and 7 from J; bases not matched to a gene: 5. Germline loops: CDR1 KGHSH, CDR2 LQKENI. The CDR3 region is CASSPGTSGRAKNEQFF. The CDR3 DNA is TGTGCCAGCTCACCAGGGACTAGCGGGAGGGCCAAGAATGAGCAGTTCTTC.